This TCR beta chain stems from a study of OX40 agonist ivuxolimab in advanced cancers. For the study at large: Three partial responders included one hepatocellular carcinoma patient and two cutaneous melanoma patients. General study points: At 0.1 to 3.0 mg/kg and by week 6, clonal expansion occurred in CD4+ and CD8+ blood T cells. There were also nonresponders showing low normalized T-cell clonal expansion.

The length of the CDR3 is 16 residues. Germline CDR1 is SEHNR and CDR2 is FQNEAQ (reference sequence). J was trimmed by 7 bases and V by 5 bases; bases with no gene match: 10. Concerning this clone itself: Its target is not known.

Generated by immunoSEQ multiplex PCR, the TCRdb table keeps only in-frame clones and is missing some. The table lists fewer than 30,000 clones, just over 90% of them singletons, with roughly a tenth in the top ten. The chain joins TRBV7-9 to TRBJ2-1; 11 bases map to TRBD2. This receptor was taken from an adult with an advanced solid tumor such as melanoma, head and neck, liver or kidney cancer. The specimen was CD4+ or CD8+ T cells sorted from blood, collected in a trial of the OX40 agonist ivuxolimab. As DNA, the CDR3 is TGTGCCAGCAGCCCAACTAGCGGGAGTTCGTCGAATGAGCAGTTCTTC. This gives the protein CASSPTSGSSSNEQFF.